The 12 T cell receptor beta chains listed next were all sequenced from one sample in a study of CD8+ T cells in alopecia areata. Reverse transcribed after extraction, RNA yielded cDNA as the sequencing template. Repertoires were generated with immunoSEQ multiplex PCR, while TCRdb's copy carries only in-frame clones and drops some. The sample has some 170,000 clones, just over 65% seen once. This specimen was CD8+ T cells sorted from blood, taken at week 0. These TCRs come from a human donor with alopecia areata.

V and J are TRBV27 and TRBJ2-7; D not resolved. This CDR3 is built from 13 residues. V was cut by 5 bases and J by 1 base, with 9 bases left in between. Germline lookup yields CDR1 MNHEY and CDR2 SMNVEV (reference sequence). The CDR3 DNA reads as TGTGCCAGCAGTGTTACATTTTCCTACGAGCAGTACTTC. Translated: CASSVTFSYEQYF.

CDR3 sequence: CSVARAGGVNEQFF. The CDR3 DNA reads as TGCAGCGTTGCTCGGGCCGGGGGGGTCAATGAGCAGTTCTTC. The chain recombines TRBV29-1 with TRBJ2-1, with 8 bases lining up with TRBD2. J was trimmed by 6 bases and V by 4 bases; bases with no gene match: 8. Looked up from germline, CDR1 is SQVTM and CDR2 is ANQGSEA. CDR3 length: 14 amino acids.

The gene calls are TRBV27 and TRBJ1-2; perhaps TRBD1 as D (6 bases). The V gene lost 2 bases and the J gene lost 7 bases, with 14 bases spanning the gap. This CDR3 spans 14 amino acids. CDR1 MNHEY and CDR2 SMNVEV come from the germline V gene (reference sequence). The CDR3 here is CASSLDGGASGYTF. CDR3 nucleotides: TGTGCCAGCAGTTTAGACGGGGGGGCGAGTGGCTACACCTTC.

The chain recombines TRBV27 with TRBJ1-1; the match to TRBD1 covers 10 bases. CDR3 length: 14 amino acids. J gave up 3 bases and V 7 bases, and 5 bases lay outside the gene matches. Per the germline V gene, CDR1 is MNHEY and CDR2 is SMNVEV (reference sequence). CDR3 amino acids: CASKTGGYDTEAFF. The CDR3 DNA follows: TGTGCCAGCAAGACAGGGGGCTATGACACTGAAGCTTTCTTT.

The chain recombines TRBV4-1 with TRBJ2-5; D might be TRBD1 or TRBD2, each matching 5 bases. The V end was cut by 7 bases, the J end by 5 bases, with 8 bases between. The CDR3 has 11 amino acids. Germline V gene sequence: CDR1 MGHRA, CDR2 YSYEKL. DNA for the CDR3: TGCGCCAGCATGAGGGGTGAGACCCAGTACTTC. This translates into CASMRGETQYF.

CDR3 amino acids: CAWSRRGRNEQFF. In nucleotides, the CDR3 is TGTGCCTGGAGCCGGAGGGGGCGGAATGAGCAGTTCTTC. The chain couples TRBV30 to TRBJ2-1; D is perhaps TRBD1 (7 bases). From germline, CDR1 is GTSNPN and CDR2 SVGIG (reference sequence). The CDR3 is 13 residues long. The V and J ends lost 3 bases and 7 bases respectively, with 13 bases between them. Full variable domain (missing parts from reference TRBV30 and TRBJ2-1): SQTIHQWPATLVQPVGSPLSLECTVEGTSNPNLYWYRQAAGRGLQLLFYSVGIGQISSEVPQNLSASRPQDRQFILSSKKLLLSDSGFYLCAWSRRGRNEQFFGPGTRLTVL.

The J gene is TRBJ1-1, the V gene TRBV29-1; a weak D match, TRBD1 (5 bases). The CDR3 runs to 11 residues. Germline CDR1 SQVTM, CDR2 ANQGSEA. V was pared by 3 bases and J by 7 bases, with 9 bases between. The CDR3, as DNA: TGCAGCGTTGATTGGCAGGGTGAAGCTTTCTTT. Translating it yields CSVDWQGEAFF.

This clone occurred many times. Other nucleotide sequences in the sample specify the same CDR3. The chain links TRBV4-2 to TRBJ2-7; the D call may be TRBD1 or TRBD2 (6 bases each). Germline V lookup: CDR1 LGHNA, CDR2 YNFKEQ. With 3 bases removed from V and 1 base from J, the gap between germline ends came to 10 bases. CDR3 size: 14 residues. CDR3 loop: CASSQGGQSYEQYF. The CDR3 DNA sequence: TGTGCCAGCAGCCAGGGGGGACAATCCTACGAGCAGTACTTC.

The rearrangement links TRBV27 to TRBJ2-6, with D unclear. The CDR3 length is 17 residues. Germline CDR1 MNHEY, CDR2 SMNVEV (reference sequence). Trimming took 0 bases from V and 2 from J, leaving 11 bases between them. CDR3: CASSLSFGEPGANVLTF. The CDR3 nucleotides are TGTGCCAGCAGTTTATCGTTTGGGGAACCTGGGGCCAACGTCCTGACTTTC.

This chain uses TRBV2 with TRBJ2-2, with a possible D match to TRBD2 (6 bases). Germline V gives CDR1 SNHLY, CDR2 FYNNEI. The CDR3 contains 14 residues. V was shortened by 4 bases and J by 7 bases, with 13 bases between the two germline ends. CDR3 loop: CASSVGGINGELFF. In nucleotides, the CDR3 is TGTGCCAGCAGTGTGGGGGGTATCAACGGGGAGCTGTTTTTT.

This rearrangement joins TRBV5-8 to TRBJ1-1; D is uncertain. This CDR3 is built from 13 residues. Looked up from germline, CDR1 is SGHTS and CDR2 is YDEGEE. Trimming stripped 1 base from V and 6 bases from J, with 10 bases between. The CDR3 region is CASSLRGIPEAFF. CDR3 DNA sequence: TGTGCCAGCAGCTTGCGAGGGATCCCTGAAGCTTTCTTT. Full variable domain (remainder filled in from reference TRBV5-8 and TRBJ1-1): EAGVTQSPTHLIKTRGQQATLRCSPISGHTSVYWYQQALGLGLQFLLWYDEGEERNRGNFPPRFSGRQFPNYSSELNVNALELEDSALYLCASSLRGIPEAFFGQGTRLTVV.

V gene TRBV4-1 combines with J gene TRBJ1-1, with D perhaps TRBD1 (5 bases). CDR1 MGHRA and CDR2 YSYEKL come from the germline V gene. The germline V and J ends were trimmed by 1 base and 10 bases, with 10 bases remaining between them. The CDR3 extends over 12 amino acids. The CDR3 is CASSQVPGVAFF. The CDR3 DNA reads TGCGCCAGCAGCCAAGTTCCGGGGGTAGCTTTCTTT.